This TCR beta chain was recorded in a study of shared clonotypes between healthy human individuals. Whole-study findings and limits: Roughly 5% of naive CD4 clonotypes were shared across a few donors. Richness estimates generally favored naive over memory subsets. Owing to a small donor count, the genetic and exposure-history diversity represented was limited.

Germline assignment: CDR1 SGHRS and CDR2 YFSETQ. This CDR3 has 14 amino acids. Trimming stripped 3 bases from V and 1 base from J, with 9 bases between. As to this clone: The antigen remains unidentified.

In the original analysis: For the immunoSEQ data, sequences were junction-only without quality scores, so filtering differed. Clones were read by immunoSEQ multiplex PCR, and TCRdb kept only the in-frame ones, dropping some. V and J calls plus clone size are reproduced from that table; the DNA served to infer D and trimming. The data show roughly 1,600,000 clones, with less than 99% seen just once and about 0.4% held by the top ten. Sample: naive CD4+ T cells sorted from blood. Noted subset: CD45RA+ positively selected. This TCR derives from a young man in good health. This rearrangement joins TRBV5-1 to TRBJ2-3, with D uncertain. The CDR3 DNA reads TGCGCCAGCAGCTCTTTGATGGGCACAGATACGCAGTATTTT. This codes for CASSSLMGTDTQYF.